Following are 14 T cell receptor beta chains from one sample sequenced in a study of cytomegalovirus exposure and HLA in healthy donors. This table comes from immunoSEQ multiplex PCR, and its TCRdb copy is limited to in-frame clones, with some not included. Here the sample spans around 250,000 clones, around 89% being singletons. The sample was PBMCs. The receptors come from a woman between 18 and 30 years old in good health and CMV-seronegative.

The rearrangement joins TRBV28 to TRBJ2-7; the match to TRBD2 covers 13 bases. V shed 6 bases, J shed 2 bases, and the junction held 13 bases outside the gene matches. CDR1 MDHEN and CDR2 SYDVKM come from the germline V gene. CDR3 size: 18 residues. The CDR3 bases are TGTGCCAGCAGCTCTCTATCGGGACTAGCGGGGCGAACCTACGAGCAGTACGTC. Translating it yields CASSSLSGLAGRTYEQYV.

The chain combines TRBV11-2 with TRBJ2-2; D remains unclear. This CDR3 is 14 amino acids long. Germline V gene data show CDR1 as SGHAT and CDR2 as FQNNGV. V was cut by 5 bases and J by 1 base, with 8 bases left in between. The CDR3 coding sequence is TGTGCCAGCAGCGTGTCACAGAACACCGGGGAGCTGTTTTTT. This encodes CASSVSQNTGELFF.

This chain joins TRBV5-4 and TRBJ1-1; D is perhaps TRBD1 (6 bases). The germline CDR1 and CDR2 sequences are SGHNT and YYREEE (reference sequence). The CDR3 has 14 residues. V lost 3 bases to trimming and J lost 8 bases, with 17 bases between them. Here the CDR3 DNA reads TGTGCCAGCAGCTCCTTACAGGGCAAGTGGGAAGCTTTCTTT. Translation: CASSSLQGKWEAFF.

The chain uses TRBV27 and TRBJ2-3; D is possibly TRBD2 (7 bases). The length of the CDR3 is 18 residues. Trimming took 0 bases from V and 1 from J, leaving 17 bases between them. Germline values: CDR1 MNHEY, CDR2 SMNVEV (reference sequence). CDR3 in amino acids: CASSLSLLRGPGTDTQYF. In DNA form, the CDR3 reads TGTGCCAGCAGTTTATCCCTATTGCGGGGGCCGGGCACAGATACGCAGTATTTT.

The chain recombines TRBV4-2 with TRBJ2-1; 10 bases fit TRBD2. CDR1 LGHNA and CDR2 YNFKEQ come from the germline V gene. V gave up 2 bases and J gave up 6 bases; unmatched junction bases: 4. This CDR3 has 15 amino acids. CDR3 sequence reads: CASSQPGLAFNEQFF. CDR3 nucleotide sequence: TGTGCCAGCAGCCAACCGGGACTAGCGTTCAATGAGCAGTTCTTC.

The genes are TRBV7-9 and TRBJ2-3; possibly TRBD2 for D (6 bases). The length of the CDR3 is 16 residues. From germline, CDR1 is SEHNR and CDR2 FQNEAQ (reference sequence). The ends were cut back, 5 bases at V and 0 bases at J, with 15 bases in the middle. The DNA of the CDR3 is TGTGCCAGCAGCCGATCCCAGCGGGCAAGCACAGATACGCAGTATTTT. Translation: CASSRSQRASTDTQYF.

The CDR3 sequence is CASTAGQGARYGYTF. In nucleotides, the CDR3 is TGTGCCAGCACCGCGGGACAGGGAGCCCGCTATGGCTACACCTTC. This chain links TRBV28 with TRBJ1-2; 9 bases fit TRBD1. The J segment lost 4 bases and the V segment lost 7 bases, leaving 10 bases of the junction unmatched. This CDR3 has 15 amino acids. CDR1 is MDHEN and CDR2 is SYDVKM in the germline V gene.

The V and J genes are TRBV5-1 and TRBJ1-2; TRBD1 might be the D (5 bases). This CDR3 is built from 16 residues. CDR1 is SGHRS, CDR2 YFSETQ, per germline. V lost 0 bases to trimming and J lost 4 bases, with 16 bases between them. CDR3 loop: CASSLVGFQGRYGYTF. CDR3 DNA sequence: TGCGCCAGCAGCTTGGTGGGATTCCAGGGCCGCTATGGCTACACCTTC. Using reference TRBV5-1 and TRBJ1-2 for the parts outside the CDR3, the full variable domain is KAGVTQTPRYLIKTRGQQVTLSCSPISGHRSVSWYQQTPGQGLQFLFEYFSETQRNKGNFPGRFSGRQFSNSRSEMNVSTLELGDSALYLCASSLVGFQGRYGYTFGSGTRLTVV.

J is TRBJ2-7 and V is TRBV2; 12 bases agree with TRBD2. The V gene end was trimmed by 6 bases and the J gene end by 2 bases; junction bases not matched to a gene: 14. Per germline, CDR1 SNHLY and CDR2 FYNNEI. The CDR3 runs to 18 residues. The CDR3 is CASSSPLTSGGYTYEQYV. CDR3 nucleotide sequence: TGTGCCAGCAGCTCCCCCCTGACTAGCGGGGGTTACACCTACGAGCAGTACGTC.

The chain recombines TRBV5-1 with TRBJ1-3; tentatively, D is TRBD1 (5 bases). V was shortened by 1 base and J by 3 bases, with 20 bases between the two germline ends. Germline loops: CDR1 SGHRS, CDR2 YFSETQ. CDR3 size: 18 residues. CDR3 DNA: TGCGCCAGCAGCTTGAGTACTAGCGGCTGGGGCGGTGGAAACACCATATATTTT. It is translated as CASSLSTSGWGGGNTIYF.

The count of this clone is one. The rearrangement uses TRBV5-1 and TRBJ2-7; 7 bases match TRBD1. Losses at the gene ends were 4 bases for V and 4 bases for J; bases not matched to a gene: 11. The germline gives CDR1 SGHRS, CDR2 YFSETQ. CDR3 length: 15 amino acids. The CDR3 here is CASSRDRSGFYEQYF. Written as DNA, the CDR3 is TGCGCCAGCAGCAGGGACAGATCGGGGTTTTACGAGCAGTACTTC.

V gene TRBV6-5 combines with J gene TRBJ2-1, with TRBD1 matching 9 bases. The CDR3 is 14 amino acids. Looked up from germline, CDR1 is MNHEY and CDR2 is SVGAGI. Trimming took 2 bases from V and 8 from J; bases not matched to a gene: 4. CDR3 DNA sequence: TGTGCCAGCAGTTACGGACAGGGGAGAGATGAGCAGTTCTTC. It codes for CASSYGQGRDEQFF.

This chain links TRBV27 with TRBJ2-7, with no clear D. The germline CDR1 and CDR2 sequences are MNHEY and SMNVEV (reference sequence). V dropped 5 bases and J dropped 3 bases, with 14 bases sitting between them. The CDR3 extends over 14 amino acids. The CDR3 reads CASSTQRSGYEQYF. Here the CDR3 DNA reads TGTGCCAGCAGTACCCAAAGGTCGGGCTACGAGCAGTACTTC.

The chain recombines TRBV27 with TRBJ1-1; 8 bases align to TRBD1. The junction had 6 bases not matched to a gene; V was cut back by 6 bases and J by 3 bases. CDR1 is MNHEY and CDR2 is SMNVEV in the germline V gene (reference sequence). There are 14 residues in the CDR3. The CDR3 region is CASRPGGRDTEAFF. The CDR3 DNA is TGTGCCAGCAGGCCAGGGGGCCGGGACACTGAAGCTTTCTTT.